The sequence of this TCR beta chain was determined in a study of PD-L1 blockade in urothelial cancer. In the study overall: Blood-derived samples held a median around 140,000 T cells.

This clone was seen only once. Libraries were prepared by immunoSEQ multiplex PCR; TCRdb keeps only in-frame clonotypes and omits some of them. There are around 110,000 clones in the sample; more than 85% occur only once, and approximately 3.8% lies in the top ten. The time point: peripheral blood 6 weeks after treatment start. The J segment lost 6 bases and the V segment lost 1 base, leaving 5 bases of the junction unmatched. Germline V gives CDR1 SGHVS, CDR2 FQNEAQ. The CDR3 sequence is 15 residues long. The rearrangement links TRBV7-8 to TRBJ1-4; the match to TRBD1 covers 7 bases. Sequenced material: PBMCs, taken around atezolizumab (anti-PD-L1) treatment. The receptor was isolated from a man in his sixties with urothelial cancer. CDR3 DNA: TGTGCCAGCAGCTTAGTTCCCGGGACAGATGAAAAACTGTTTTTT. This encodes CASSLVPGTDEKLFF. Using reference TRBV7-8 and TRBJ1-4 for the parts outside the CDR3, the full variable domain is GAGVSQSPRYKVAKRGQDVALRCDPISGHVSLFWYQQALGQGPEFLTYFQNEAQLDKSGLPSDRFFAERPEGSVSTLKIQRTQQEDSAVYLCASSLVPGTDEKLFFGSGTQLSVL.